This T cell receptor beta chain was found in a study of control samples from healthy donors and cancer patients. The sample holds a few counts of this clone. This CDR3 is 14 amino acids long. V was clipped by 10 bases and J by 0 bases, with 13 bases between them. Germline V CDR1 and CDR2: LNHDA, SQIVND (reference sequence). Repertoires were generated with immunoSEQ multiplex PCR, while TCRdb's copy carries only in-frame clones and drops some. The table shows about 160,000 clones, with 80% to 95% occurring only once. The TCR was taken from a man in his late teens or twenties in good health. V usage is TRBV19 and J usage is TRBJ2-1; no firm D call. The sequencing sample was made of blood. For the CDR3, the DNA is TGTGCCACCACGACGGGCGGCTCCTACAATGAGCAGTTCTTC. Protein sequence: CATTTGGSYNEQFF.